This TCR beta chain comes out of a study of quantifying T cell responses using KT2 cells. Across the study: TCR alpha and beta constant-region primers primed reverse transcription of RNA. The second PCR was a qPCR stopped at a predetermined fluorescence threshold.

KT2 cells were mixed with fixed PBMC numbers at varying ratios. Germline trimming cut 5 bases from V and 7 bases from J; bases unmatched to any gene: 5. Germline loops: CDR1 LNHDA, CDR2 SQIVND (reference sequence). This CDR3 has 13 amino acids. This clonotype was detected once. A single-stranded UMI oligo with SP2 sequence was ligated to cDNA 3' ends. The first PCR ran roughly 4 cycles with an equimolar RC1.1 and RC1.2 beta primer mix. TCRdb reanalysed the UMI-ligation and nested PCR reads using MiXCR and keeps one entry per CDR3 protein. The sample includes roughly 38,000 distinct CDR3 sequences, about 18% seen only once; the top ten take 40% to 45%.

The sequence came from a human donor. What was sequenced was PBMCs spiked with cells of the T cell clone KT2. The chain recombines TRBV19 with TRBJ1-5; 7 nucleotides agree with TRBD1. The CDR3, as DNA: TGTGCCAGTAGTGACAGGGTTTACCAGCCCCAGCATTTT. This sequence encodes CASSDRVYQPQHF.